This T cell receptor (beta chain) was recovered during a study of technical replicates of blood from a handful of donors. V was clipped by 0 bases and J by 2 bases, with 8 bases between them. The CDR3 has 16 amino acids. In germline, CDR1 is LNHNV, CDR2 YYDKDF (reference sequence). TCRdb's copy holds only in-frame clones and misses some; the assay was immunoSEQ multiplex PCR. The data contain more than 60,000 clones, just under 95% of them seen just once; the ten biggest clones take up about 0.37%. The chain employs TRBV15 and TRBJ2-6; no clear D. Sequencing input: T cells isolated from PBMCs. This clonotype originated in a human donor in good health. The CDR3 region is CATSRDLTAGANVLTF. CDR3 in DNA: TGTGCCACCAGCAGAGATTTAACAGCTGGGGCCAACGTCCTGACTTTC.